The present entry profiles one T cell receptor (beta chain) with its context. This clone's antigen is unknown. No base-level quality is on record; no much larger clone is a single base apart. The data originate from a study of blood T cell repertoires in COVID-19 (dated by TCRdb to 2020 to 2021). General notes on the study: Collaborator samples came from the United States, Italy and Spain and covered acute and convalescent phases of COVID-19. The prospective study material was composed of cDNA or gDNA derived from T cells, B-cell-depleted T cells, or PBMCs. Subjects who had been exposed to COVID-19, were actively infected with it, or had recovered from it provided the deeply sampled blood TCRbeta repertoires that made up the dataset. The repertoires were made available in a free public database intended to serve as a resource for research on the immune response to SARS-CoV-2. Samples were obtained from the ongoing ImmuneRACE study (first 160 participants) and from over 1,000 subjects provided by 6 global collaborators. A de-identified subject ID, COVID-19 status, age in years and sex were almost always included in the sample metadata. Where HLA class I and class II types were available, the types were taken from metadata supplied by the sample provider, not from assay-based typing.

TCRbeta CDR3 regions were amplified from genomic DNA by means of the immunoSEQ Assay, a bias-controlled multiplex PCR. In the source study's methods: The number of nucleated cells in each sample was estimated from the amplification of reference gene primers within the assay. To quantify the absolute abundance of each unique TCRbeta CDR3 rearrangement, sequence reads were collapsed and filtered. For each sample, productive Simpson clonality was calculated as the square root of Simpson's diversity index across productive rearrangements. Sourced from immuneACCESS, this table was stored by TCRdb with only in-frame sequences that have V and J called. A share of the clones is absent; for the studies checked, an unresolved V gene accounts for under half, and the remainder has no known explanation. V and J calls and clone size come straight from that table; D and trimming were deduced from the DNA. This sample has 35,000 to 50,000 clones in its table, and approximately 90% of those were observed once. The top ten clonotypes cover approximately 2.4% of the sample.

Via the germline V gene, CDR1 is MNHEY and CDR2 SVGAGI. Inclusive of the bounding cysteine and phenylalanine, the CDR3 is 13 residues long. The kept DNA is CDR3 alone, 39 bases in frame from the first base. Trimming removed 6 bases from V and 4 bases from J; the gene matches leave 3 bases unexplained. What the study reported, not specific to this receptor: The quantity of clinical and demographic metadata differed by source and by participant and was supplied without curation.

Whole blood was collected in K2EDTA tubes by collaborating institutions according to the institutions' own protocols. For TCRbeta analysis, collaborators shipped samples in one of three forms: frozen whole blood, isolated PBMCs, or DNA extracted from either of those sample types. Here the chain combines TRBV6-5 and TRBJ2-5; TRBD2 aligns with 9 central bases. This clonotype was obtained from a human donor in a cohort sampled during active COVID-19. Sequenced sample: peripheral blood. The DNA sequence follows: TGTGCCAGCAGGAGTAGCGGGGGAGAGACCCAGTACTTC. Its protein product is CASRSSGGETQYF.